This T cell receptor (beta chain) was documented in a study of human T cells and chemical hapten exposure. Study information: Largely, small differences in pooled library volume made per-sample TCR yields vary. General study results and limits: Significantly more large CDR3 similarity clusters arose among expanded TCRs than among controls.

Noted time point: patch test 3, about 24 weeks after DPC sensitization. As to treatment: therapeutic diphenylcyclopropenone sensitization with weekly scalp DPC. V was trimmed by 2 bases and J by 4 bases, leaving 12 bases between them. The CDR3 runs to 14 residues. TCRdb ran MiXCR on the RACE reads and lists one entry per CDR3 protein. The profile shows 180,000 or so distinct CDR3 sequences, 24% of them singletons. In its sample, this clonotype was seen a few times. Its target is not known. The receptor comes from a woman in her thirties or forties with alopecia areata. Some clones in this sample may be carry-over from other donors' samples. This sequence joins TRBV12-3 or TRBV12-4 and TRBJ2-7; D possibly corresponds to TRBD1 (6 bases). The input for sequencing was whole blood, taken in connection with sensitization to the hapten diphenylcyclopropenone (DPC). CDR3 residues: CASSLQAQGYEQYF. DNA for the CDR3: TGTGCCAGCAGTTTACAGGCGCAGGGGTACGAGCAGTACTTC.